This is a list of T cell receptor beta chains from one sample in a study of blood T cell repertoires in COVID-19. TCRdb's copy holds only in-frame clones and misses some; the assay was immunoSEQ multiplex PCR. The data show about 350,000 clones, with approximately 89% seen just once and 3.9% held by the top ten. The specimen sequenced was peripheral blood. The receptors stem from a woman aged 55 to 70 with COVID-19, enrolled during active disease. CDR3s include the opening cysteine and the closing phenylalanine or tryptophan. Fields, in order: V gene, clone size, J gene, D gene, CDR3 DNA, CDR3 protein. A D gene is named only where the DNA matches it firmly. Rows give clone size only sometimes, using once, few, many, or a class for an expanded clone.

>TRBV30|.|TRBJ1-1|.
TGTGCCTGGATTCTTGGAGGGAACACTGAAGCTTTCTTT
CAWILGGNTEAFF
>TRBV30|once|TRBJ1-5|.
TGTGCCTGGAGTGGCGGGGGGACCCGGAGTCAGCCCCAGCATTTT
CAWSGGGTRSQPQHF
>TRBV7-2|.|TRBJ2-1|.
TGTGCCAGCAGCTTACGAGCTGGGATGACGGGGAACAATGAGCAGTTCTTC
CASSLRAGMTGNNEQFF
>TRBV24-1|.|TRBJ1-2|TRBD1
TGTGCCACCAGTGGCGACAGGGTCGGAGGCTACACCTTC
CATSGDRVGGYTF
>TRBV19|.|TRBJ1-2|TRBD1
TGTGCCAGTAAGGGGGACAGAGTGAACTATGGCTACACCTTC
CASKGDRVNYGYTF
>TRBV7-6|.|TRBJ2-1|.
TGTGCCAGCAGCTTTTCCACTGAGGGTGAGCAGTTCTTC
CASSFSTEGEQFF
>TRBV20-1|.|TRBJ1-5|.
TGCAGTGCTAGTCCATCGGGGGTGGGCAATCAGCCCCAGCATTTT
CSASPSGVGNQPQHF
>TRBV4-1|.|TRBJ2-5|TRBD1
TGCGCCAGCAGCCAAGGACAGGGGGCAATGTCGGAGACCCAGTACTTC
CASSQGQGAMSETQYF
>TRBV9|.|TRBJ2-3|TRBD2
TGTGCCAGCAGCGTAGCGGGGGGGCCTCGAGATACGCAGTATTTT
CASSVAGGPRDTQYF
>TRBV7-6|.|TRBJ2-1|.
TGTGCCAGCAGCTTAGGTCACTCGTCGGGAATGGTCTACAATGAGCAGTTCTTC
CASSLGHSSGMVYNEQFF
>TRBV2|.|TRBJ1-2|TRBD1
TGTGCCAGCAGGTACCGGGACAGGGGTAACTATGGCTACACCTTC
CASRYRDRGNYGYTF